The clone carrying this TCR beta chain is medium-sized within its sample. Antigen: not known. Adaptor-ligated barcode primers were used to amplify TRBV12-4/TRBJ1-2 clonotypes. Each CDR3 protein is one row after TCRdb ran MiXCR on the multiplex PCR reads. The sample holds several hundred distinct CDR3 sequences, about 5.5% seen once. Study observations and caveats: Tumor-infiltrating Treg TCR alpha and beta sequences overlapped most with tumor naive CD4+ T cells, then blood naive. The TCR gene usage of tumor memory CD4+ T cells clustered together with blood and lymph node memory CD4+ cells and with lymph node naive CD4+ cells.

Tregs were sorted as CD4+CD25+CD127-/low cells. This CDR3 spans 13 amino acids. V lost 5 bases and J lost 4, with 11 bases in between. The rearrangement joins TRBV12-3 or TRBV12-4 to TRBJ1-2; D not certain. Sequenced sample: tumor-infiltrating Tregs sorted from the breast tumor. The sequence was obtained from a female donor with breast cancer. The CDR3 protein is CASSPKTRYGYTF. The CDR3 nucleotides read TGTGCCAGCAGTCCCAAGACACGCTATGGCTACACCTTC.